This T cell receptor beta chain was sequenced during a study of cytomegalovirus exposure and HLA in healthy donors. Study-level points and caveats: From TCR beta sequences, most subjects' HLA-A and HLA-B alleles were reportedly predicted accurately. CMV antigen specificity was confirmed in vitro for a few CMV-associated chains. High sensitivity and specificity were reportedly achieved when the classifier diagnosed cytomegalovirus status. Most of the TCR beta V segments (in an earlier analysis) were productive either about 90% or about 30% of the time.

V was shortened by 0 bases and J by 8 bases, with 14 bases between the two germline ends. Germline CDR1 SGHRS, CDR2 YFSETQ. The CDR3 runs to 14 residues. PCR employed 60 Vbeta and 13 Jbeta primers. Here immunoSEQ multiplex PCR was the method, and the copy in TCRdb shows in-frame clones only, minus some. The table lists roughly 150,000 clones, 70% to 85% of them singletons. On this clone: No antigen is known for it.

The receptor was isolated from a male donor in good health and CMV-seronegative. The sequencing input was PBMCs. The V gene is TRBV5-1, the J gene TRBJ1-2, with D perhaps TRBD1 (5 bases). The CDR3 is CASSLATTGEGYTF. The CDR3 DNA reads as TGCGCCAGCAGCTTGGCGACCACGGGGGAAGGCTACACCTTC.